A selection of T cell receptor beta chains follows, all from one sample in a study of cytomegalovirus exposure and HLA in healthy donors. Method: immunoSEQ multiplex PCR; TCRdb's copy keeps in-frame clones and lacks some. Among around 150,000 clones listed, about four fifths were seen once. Sequences were obtained from PBMCs. The source of these receptors is a man over 45 in good health and CMV-seropositive. The CDR3 runs from the conserved cysteine through the conserved F or W. D genes are given only for firm matches. Clone size appears in some rows only: once, few, many, or a class for an expanded clone.

abundance,d_gene,v_gene,j_gene,CDR3aa,CDR3nt
.,.,TRBV5-6,TRBJ1-5,CASSFSGGPQHF,TGTGCCAGCAGCTTCTCGGGGGGACCCCAGCATTTT
.,.,TRBV9,TRBJ2-3,CASSVVGEGTDTQYF,TGTGCCAGCAGCGTAGTGGGAGAGGGCACAGATACGCAGTATTTT
.,.,TRBV9,TRBJ2-1,CASSVSTSRDEQFF,TGTGCCAGCAGCGTTTCGACTAGTCGCGATGAGCAGTTCTTC
.,TRBD2,TRBV11-2,TRBJ2-7,CASSFGVETSGSYEQYF,TGTGCCAGCAGCTTCGGAGTTGAGACTAGCGGCTCCTACGAGCAGTACTTC
.,.,TRBV28,TRBJ1-5,CASSLLNQPQHF,TGTGCCAGCAGCCTATTGAATCAGCCCCAGCATTTT
.,.,TRBV4-1,TRBJ1-1,CASSQEVRQQAFF,TGCGCCAGCAGCCAAGAAGTCCGACAGCAAGCTTTCTTT
.,.,TRBV13,TRBJ2-1,CASSKLKNNEQFF,TGTGCCAGCAGCAAACTAAAAAACAATGAGCAGTTCTTC
.,.,TRBV4-1,TRBJ2-3,CASSQESGLSTDTQYF,TGCGCCAGCAGCCAAGAATCGGGACTGAGCACAGATACGCAGTATTTT
.,TRBD1,TRBV6-1,TRBJ1-5,CASSGRDRGLPQHF,TGTGCCAGCAGTGGCAGGGACAGGGGGCTTCCCCAGCATTTT
.,TRBD2,TRBV19,TRBJ2-5,CASSEGLAGVGETQYF,TGTGCCAGTAGTGAGGGACTAGCGGGAGTCGGGGAGACCCAGTACTTC
.,.,TRBV5-6,TRBJ2-7,CASGRAYEQYF,TGTGCCAGCGGTCGGGCCTACGAGCAGTACTTC
.,TRBD2,TRBV6-1,TRBJ2-1,CASRGTSGPYNEQFF,TGTGCCAGCAGGGGGACTAGCGGACCATACAATGAGCAGTTCTTC
.,.,TRBV19,TRBJ1-2,CASSIAEDYDYTF,TGTGCCAGTAGTATTGCAGAAGACTATGACTACACCTTC
.,TRBD1,TRBV9,TRBJ1-2,CASSRDRSNYGYTF,TGTGCCAGCAGCAGGGACAGGTCTAACTATGGCTACACCTTC
.,TRBD2,TRBV7-7,TRBJ2-1,CASSLDVTAPGRAGEQFF,TGTGCTAGCAGCTTAGACGTAACCGCCCCCGGGAGGGCCGGTGAGCAGTTCTTC
.,TRBD1,TRBV9,TRBJ2-7,CASSPQGEGEQYF,TGTGCCAGCAGCCCCCAGGGGGAAGGCGAGCAGTACTTC
once,.,TRBV6-1,TRBJ1-4,CASSEMQGYREKLFF,TGTGCCAGCAGTGAAATGCAAGGGTACAGGGAAAAACTGTTTTTT
.,TRBD2,TRBV30,TRBJ2-1,CAWTGLAGGSLDEQFF,TGTGCCTGGACGGGACTAGCGGGAGGGTCTTTGGATGAGCAGTTCTTC
.,.,TRBV5-5,TRBJ2-1,CASSSRQGIYNEQFF,TGTGCCAGCAGTTCCAGGCAGGGAATCTACAATGAGCAGTTCTTC
few,TRBD2,TRBV19,TRBJ2-7,CASSPLAGVEEQYF,TGTGCCAGTTCCCCCCTAGCGGGAGTTGAGGAGCAGTACTTC
.,.,TRBV10-3,TRBJ2-2,CAISEPPSVRSGELFF,TGTGCCATCAGTGAACCTCCGAGCGTAAGATCCGGGGAGCTGTTTTTT
.,.,TRBV5-4,TRBJ1-2,CASSFDRQANYGYTF,TGTGCCAGCAGCTTCGACCGACAGGCTAACTATGGCTACACCTTC
few,TRBD2,TRBV7-8,TRBJ2-3,CASSPRTSGWGVDTQYF,TGTGCCAGCAGCCCGAGGACTAGCGGGTGGGGAGTAGATACGCAGTATTTT